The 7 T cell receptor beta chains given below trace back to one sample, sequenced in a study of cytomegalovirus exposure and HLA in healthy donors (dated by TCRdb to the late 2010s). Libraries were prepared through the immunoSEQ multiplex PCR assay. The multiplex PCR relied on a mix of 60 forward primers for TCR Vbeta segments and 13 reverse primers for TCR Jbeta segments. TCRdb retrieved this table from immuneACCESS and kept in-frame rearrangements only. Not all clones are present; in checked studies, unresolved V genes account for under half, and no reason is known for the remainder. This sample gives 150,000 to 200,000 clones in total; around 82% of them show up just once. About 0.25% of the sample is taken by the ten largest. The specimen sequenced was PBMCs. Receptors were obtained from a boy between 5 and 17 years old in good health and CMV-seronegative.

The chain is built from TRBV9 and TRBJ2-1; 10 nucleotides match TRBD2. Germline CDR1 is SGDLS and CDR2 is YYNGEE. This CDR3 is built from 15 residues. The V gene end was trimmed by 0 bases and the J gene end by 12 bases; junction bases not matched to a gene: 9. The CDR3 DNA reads TGTGCCAGCAGCGTAGTCGCTAGCGGGAGTGAGGGGCAGTTCTTC. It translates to CASSVVASGSEGQFF. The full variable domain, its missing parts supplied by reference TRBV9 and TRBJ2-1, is DSGVTQTPKHLITATGQRVTLRCSPRSGDLSVYWYQQSLDQGLQFLIQYYNGEERAKGNILERFSAQQFPDLHSELNLSSLELGDSALYFCASSVVASGSEGQFFGPGTRLTVL.

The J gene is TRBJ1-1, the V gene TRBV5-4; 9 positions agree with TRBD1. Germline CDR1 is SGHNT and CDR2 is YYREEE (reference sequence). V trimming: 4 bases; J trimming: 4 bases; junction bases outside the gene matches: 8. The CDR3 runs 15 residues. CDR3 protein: CASSPSGTGSTEAFF. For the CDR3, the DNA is TGTGCCAGCAGCCCATCTGGGACAGGGAGCACTGAAGCTTTCTTT.

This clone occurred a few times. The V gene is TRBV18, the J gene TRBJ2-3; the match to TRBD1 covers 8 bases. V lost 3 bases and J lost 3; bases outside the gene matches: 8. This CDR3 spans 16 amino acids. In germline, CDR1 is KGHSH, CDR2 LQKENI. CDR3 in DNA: TGTGCCAGCTCACCTCTTTCTGGACAGGGTACAGATACGCAGTATTTT. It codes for CASSPLSGQGTDTQYF.

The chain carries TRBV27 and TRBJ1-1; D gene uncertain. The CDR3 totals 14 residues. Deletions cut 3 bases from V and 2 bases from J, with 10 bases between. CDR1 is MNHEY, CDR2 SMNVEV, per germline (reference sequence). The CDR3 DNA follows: TGTGCCAGCAGTTTGACTGTGTCTAACACTGAAGCTTTCTTT. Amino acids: CASSLTVSNTEAFF.

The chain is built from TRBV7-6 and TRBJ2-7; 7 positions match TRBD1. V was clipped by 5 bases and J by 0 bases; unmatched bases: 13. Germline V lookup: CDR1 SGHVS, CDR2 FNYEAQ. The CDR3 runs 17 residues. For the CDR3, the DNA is TGTGCCAGCAGCCTCCGACCTGACAGGGTAGTCTCCTACGAGCAGTACTTC. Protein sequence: CASSLRPDRVVSYEQYF.

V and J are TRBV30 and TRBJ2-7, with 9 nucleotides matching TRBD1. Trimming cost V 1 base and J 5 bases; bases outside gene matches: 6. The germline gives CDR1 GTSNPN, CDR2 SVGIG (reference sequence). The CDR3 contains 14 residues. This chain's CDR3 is CAWSAGQGSNEQYF. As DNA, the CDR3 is TGTGCCTGGAGTGCCGGACAGGGGAGCAACGAGCAGTACTTC.

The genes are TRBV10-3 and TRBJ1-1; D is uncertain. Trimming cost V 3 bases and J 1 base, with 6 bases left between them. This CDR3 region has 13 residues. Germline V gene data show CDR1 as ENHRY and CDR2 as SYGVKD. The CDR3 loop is CAISDTWNTEAFF. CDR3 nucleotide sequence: TGTGCCATCAGTGACACATGGAACACTGAAGCTTTCTTT.